This T cell receptor (beta chain) is drawn from a study of OX40 agonist ivuxolimab in advanced cancers. Study-wide background: Hepatocellular carcinoma, melanoma, renal cell or head and neck cancer was diagnosed in the dose-escalation patients. Three patients responded partially, comprising one with hepatocellular carcinoma and two with cutaneous melanoma.

Using immunoSEQ multiplex PCR, the repertoire was profiled, and TCRdb retains in-frame clones only, with some absent. Of 80,000 to 95,000 clones in the sample, roughly 85% are singletons; the top ten hold about 1.3%. This CDR3 has 15 amino acids. V shed 0 bases and J shed 4 bases, with 9 bases lying between them. Germline assignment: CDR1 LNHNV and CDR2 YYDKDF (reference sequence). This receptor was obtained from an adult with an advanced solid tumor such as melanoma, head and neck, liver or kidney cancer. The genes are TRBV15 and TRBJ2-2; D gene unclear. Specimen: CD4+ or CD8+ T cells sorted from blood, collected in a trial of the OX40 agonist ivuxolimab. CDR3 amino acids: CATSRELRTTGELFF. The CDR3 coding sequence is TGTGCCACCAGCAGAGAACTACGGACCACCGGGGAGCTGTTTTTT. Filled out from reference TRBV15 and TRBJ2-2, the complete variable domain reads DAMVIQNPRYQVTQFGKPVTLSCSQTLNHNVMYWYQQKSSQAPKLLFHYYDKDFNNEADTPDNFQSRRPNTSFCFLDIRSPGLGDTAMYLCATSRELRTTGELFFGEGSRLTVL.